Each of the 9 T cell receptor beta chains below was sequenced from the same sample in a study of blood T cell repertoires in COVID-19. Clones were read by immunoSEQ multiplex PCR, and TCRdb kept only the in-frame ones, dropping some. The sample contains over 150,000 clones, roughly 84% of which appear only once. The sample was peripheral blood. Receptors originate from a woman at least 80 years old with active or convalescent COVID-19.

The CDR3 sequence is CAWSVRRGRPSTDTQYF. The CDR3 nucleotides read TGTGCCTGGAGTGTTCGTCGCGGGAGGCCGAGCACAGATACGCAGTATTTT. This rearrangement joins TRBV30 to TRBJ2-3, with 8 bases fitting TRBD2. CDR3 size: 17 residues. Germline V gives CDR1 GTSNPN, CDR2 SVGIG (reference sequence). After removal of 0 bases from V and 0 bases from J, the junction contained 8 bases not matched to a gene.

In nucleotides, the CDR3 is TGTGCCAGCAGCGGGGCCGGGACAGCTGAAGCTTTCTTT. This encodes CASSGAGTAEAFF. The chain recombines TRBV11-2 with TRBJ1-1; 7 bases fit TRBD1. There are 13 residues in the CDR3. V was clipped by 5 bases and J by 6 bases; unmatched bases: 6. CDR1 and CDR2 (germline): SGHAT, FQNNGV.

The chain is built from TRBV27 and TRBJ2-7; TRBD1 aligns across 7 bases. Looked up from germline, CDR1 is MNHEY and CDR2 is SMNVEV (reference sequence). Trimming took 5 bases from V and 6 from J; bases not matched to a gene: 13. The CDR3 sequence is 15 residues long. CDR3: CASSPRQGRNGEQYF. CDR3 DNA: TGTGCCAGCAGTCCCAGACAGGGACGGAATGGCGAGCAGTACTTC.

The chain carries TRBV12-2 and TRBJ1-2; the table's D call of TRBD1 was not tested on the DNA. TRBV12-2 is a pseudogene segment. The CDR3 has 15 residues. The CDR3 is CASRLRRGCAYGYTF. The CDR3 coding sequence is TGTGCAAGTCGCCTTAGAAGGGGCTGCGCCTATGGCTACACCTTC.

This clone appeared a few times. This chain uses TRBV4-1 with TRBJ1-5; 8 bases are shared with TRBD1. The V gene's germline CDR1 is MGHRA and CDR2 YSYEKL. Losses at the gene ends were 2 bases for V and 2 bases for J; bases not matched to a gene: 11. The CDR3 has 18 residues. Here the CDR3 DNA reads TGCGCCAGCAGCCAAAGGCCAGGGGGCATAGGGCGCAATCAGCCCCAGCATTTT. Its translation: CASSQRPGGIGRNQPQHF.

The gene calls are TRBV2 and TRBJ2-1, with D possibly TRBD1 on 6 matching bases. The germline V and J ends were trimmed by 0 bases and 14 bases, with 14 bases remaining between them. Germline V gene sequence: CDR1 SNHLY, CDR2 FYNNEI. This CDR3 is 13 amino acids long. The CDR3 region has the DNA TGTGCCAGCAGTGAAGCCCCCCCGGGACACGAGTTCTTC. It encodes CASSEAPPGHEFF.

The CDR3 DNA sequence: TGTGCCAGCAGCTTGGGGCGGGGGACACCTCCCTATGGCTACACCTTC. It codes for CASSLGRGTPPYGYTF. This sequence joins TRBV5-4 and TRBJ1-2; weak D call: TRBD1 (6 bases). V lost 0 bases and J lost 4, with 16 bases in between. CDR1 and CDR2 (germline): SGHNT, YYREEE (reference sequence). The CDR3 spans 16 residues. Together with reference TRBV5-4 and TRBJ1-2, the CDR3 gives the full variable domain: ETGVTQSPTHLIKTRGQQVTLRCSSQSGHNTVSWYQQALGQGPQFIFQYYREEENGRGNFPPRFSGLQFPNYSSELNVNALELDDSALYLCASSLGRGTPPYGYTFGSGTRLTVV.

The chain couples TRBV5-1 to TRBJ1-1; D unresolved. The CDR3 has 13 residues. CDR1 and CDR2 from the germline V gene are SGHRS and YFSETQ. Trimming left V 2 bases short and J 0 bases short, with 5 bases between. CDR3 residues: CASSLTLNTEAFF. The CDR3 coding sequence is TGCGCCAGCAGCTTAACACTGAACACTGAAGCTTTCTTT.

The V and J genes are TRBV5-1 and TRBJ2-5, with D maybe TRBD1 (5 bases). Per the germline V gene, CDR1 is SGHRS and CDR2 is YFSETQ. This CDR3 region has 18 residues. Trimming left V 1 base short and J 0 bases short, with 19 bases between. CDR3 sequence reads: CASSLSLVQAMYQETQYF. The CDR3 DNA reads as TGCGCCAGCAGCTTGTCCTTAGTACAGGCGATGTACCAAGAGACCCAGTACTTC.